The 3 T cell receptor beta chains below come from one sample, sequenced in a study of blood T cell repertoires in COVID-19. Sequencing was performed with immunoSEQ multiplex PCR; in TCRdb, only in-frame clones are kept and a portion is missing. The sample carries 240,000 or so clones, roughly 82% recorded once. Sample: PBMCs or T cells enriched from blood (not recorded which). The receptors shown here come from a woman aged 45-65 years who had recovered from COVID-19.

The count of this clone is one. The chain uses TRBV7-9 and TRBJ1-1, with D possibly TRBD1 on 5 matching bases. CDR1 SEHNR and CDR2 FQNEAQ come from the germline V gene (reference sequence). V was shortened by 5 bases and J by 5 bases, with 18 bases between the two germline ends. The CDR3 loop spans 15 amino acids. DNA of the CDR3: TGTGCCAGCAGCCGGGGGGAGGCAGGGAGAACTGAAGCTTTCTTT. It specifies CASSRGEAGRTEAFF.

The V call is TRBV18, the J call TRBJ1-5; a possible D gene is TRBD1 (6 bases). Germline assignment: CDR1 KGHSH and CDR2 LQKENI. The V gene lost 6 bases and the J gene lost 6 bases, with 15 bases spanning the gap. The CDR3 length is 14 residues. This chain's CDR3 is CASSTTGTAQPQHF. CDR3 coding DNA: TGTGCCAGCTCGACAACAGGGACGGCTCAGCCCCAGCATTTT.

The chain has TRBV6-5 and TRBJ1-2; TRBD1 aligns across 11 bases. With V trimmed by 6 bases and J by 6 bases, 6 bases remained unmatched. The length of the CDR3 is 14 residues. The germline gives CDR1 MNHEY, CDR2 SVGAGI. CDR3 sequence: CASRPGQGANGYTF. The CDR3, as DNA: TGTGCCAGCAGACCTGGACAGGGGGCGAATGGCTACACCTTC.